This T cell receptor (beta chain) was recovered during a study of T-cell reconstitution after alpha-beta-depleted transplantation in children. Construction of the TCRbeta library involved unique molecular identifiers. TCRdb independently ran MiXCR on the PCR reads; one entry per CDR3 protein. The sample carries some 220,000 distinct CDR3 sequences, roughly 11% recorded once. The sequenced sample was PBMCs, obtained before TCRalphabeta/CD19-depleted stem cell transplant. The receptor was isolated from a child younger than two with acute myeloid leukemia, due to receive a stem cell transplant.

CDR3 bases: TGTGCCAGCAGCCTTCGGGGCTTCCAAGAGACCCAGTACTTC. Encoded protein: CASSLRGFQETQYF. This chain joins TRBV7-2 and TRBJ2-5; D may match TRBD1 or TRBD2 (5 bases each). V shed 5 bases and J shed 1 base, with 11 bases lying between them. This CDR3 is built from 14 residues. Germline CDR1 SGHTA, CDR2 FQGNSA.